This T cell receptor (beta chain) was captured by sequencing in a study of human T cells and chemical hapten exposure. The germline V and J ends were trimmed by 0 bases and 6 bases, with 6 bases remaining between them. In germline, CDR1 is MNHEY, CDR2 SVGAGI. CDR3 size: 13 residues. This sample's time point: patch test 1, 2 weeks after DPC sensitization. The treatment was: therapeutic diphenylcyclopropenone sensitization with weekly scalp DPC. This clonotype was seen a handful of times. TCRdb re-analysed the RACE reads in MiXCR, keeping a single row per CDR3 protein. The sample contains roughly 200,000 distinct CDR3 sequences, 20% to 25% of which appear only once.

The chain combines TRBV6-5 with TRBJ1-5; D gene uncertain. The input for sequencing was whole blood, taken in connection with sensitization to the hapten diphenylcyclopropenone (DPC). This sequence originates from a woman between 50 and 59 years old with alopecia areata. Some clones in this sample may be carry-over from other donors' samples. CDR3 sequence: CASSYSSTQPQHF. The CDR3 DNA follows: TGTGCCAGCAGTTACTCGTCGACTCAGCCCCAGCATTTT.